The 2 T cell receptor beta chains in this list originate from one sample, sequenced in a study of T cells in Graves' hyperthyroidism and ophthalmopathy. Amplification yielded TCR beta CDR3 regions, with RNA transcripts as the source. The TCR CDR3 was amplified in a first-round RT-PCR using the HTBI primer set. TCRdb fed the multiplex PCR reads into MiXCR, producing one record per CDR3 protein. Here the sample spans 400,000 to 550,000 distinct CDR3 sequences, around 15% being singletons. Sequencing used blood. The receptors here all came from a woman under 30 with Graves' hyperthyroidism.

This clonotype has at least ten counts. The CDR3 is CASRVQGDNSPLHF. The CDR3 DNA sequence: TGTGCCAGCCGCGTCCAGGGCGATAATTCACCCCTCCACTTT. The chain carries TRBV19 and TRBJ1-6, with a weak D call TRBD1 (5 bases). CDR3 size: 14 residues. The V gene lost 9 bases and the J gene lost 5 bases, with 14 bases spanning the gap. Germline values: CDR1 LNHDA, CDR2 SQIVND (reference sequence). The full variable domain, its missing parts supplied by reference TRBV19 and TRBJ1-6, is DGGITQSPKYLFRKEGQNVTLSCEQNLNHDAMYWYRQDPGQGLRLIYYSQIVNDFQKGDIAEGYSVSREKKESFPLTVTSAQKNPTAFYLCASRVQGDNSPLHFGNGTRLTVT.

This clonotype has at least ten counts. The V and J genes are TRBV7-9 and TRBJ2-6; D unclear. Trimming pared 5 bases from V and 1 base from J, leaving 3 bases between. CDR1 and CDR2 (germline): SEHNR, FQNEAQ (reference sequence). This CDR3 has 13 amino acids. CDR3 in amino acids: CASSPSGANVLTF. In DNA, the CDR3 is TGTGCCAGCAGCCCTTCTGGGGCCAACGTCCTGACTTTC.